The subject of this entry is one TCR beta chain. The data are from a study of cytomegalovirus exposure and HLA in healthy donors. In germline, CDR1 is ENHRY, CDR2 SYGVKD. This CDR3 spans 14 amino acids. V lost 6 bases to trimming and J lost 0 bases, with 10 bases between them. The PCR made use of 60 Vbeta and 13 Jbeta primers. Profiling relied on immunoSEQ multiplex PCR, and the TCRdb table lists in-frame clones only, not all of them. The repertoire consists of about 160,000 clones, with approximately 79% occurring once and the leading ten covering roughly 2%. The sequenced sample consisted of PBMCs. This TCR was sampled from a human donor in good health. The rearrangement uses TRBV10-3 and TRBJ2-3, with D perhaps matching TRBD2 (6 bases). CDR3 amino acids: CAISPSGSTDTQYF. CDR3 bases: TGTGCCATCAGCCCAAGCGGGAGCACAGATACGCAGTATTTT.